These T cell receptor beta chains were read from a single sample in a study of PD-1 blockade in classical Hodgkin lymphoma. The assay was immunoSEQ multiplex PCR, and TCRdb's table has in-frame clones only and misses some. The table records roughly 70,000 clones, about 93% of them present only once. Input material: peripheral blood mononuclear cells (PBMCs). The source is a human donor with classical Hodgkin lymphoma. Each CDR3 is given with its conserved first and last residue. The D gene is left open where the match is weak. Rows give clone size only sometimes, using once, few, many, or a class for an expanded clone.

CDR3aa | CDR3nt | j_gene | v_gene | abundance | d_gene
CASSLAAATNEKLFF | TGTGCCAGCAGCTTAGCCGCAGCAACTAATGAAAAACTGTTTTTT | TRBJ1-4 | TRBV7-8 | - | -
CASSVVGSEGTQYF | TGTGCCAGCAGCGTAGTTGGCTCTGAGGGTACGCAGTATTTT | TRBJ2-3 | TRBV9 | once | -
CASSLGLASGRASADTQYF | TGTGCCAGCAGCTTAGGCTTAGCTAGCGGGAGGGCCTCAGCAGATACGCAGTATTTT | TRBJ2-3 | TRBV7-2 | - | TRBD2
CASSYAPPQGEGYTF | TGTGCCAGCAGTTACGCACCTCCTCAAGGGGAAGGCTACACCTTC | TRBJ1-2 | TRBV6-6 | - | -
CASGGAFTDTQYF | TGTGCCAGCGGGGGGGCCTTCACAGATACGCAGTATTTT | TRBJ2-3 | TRBV2 | - | -
CASSAQGEGNTEAFF | TGTGCCAGCAGCGCACAGGGGGAGGGGAACACTGAAGCTTTCTTT | TRBJ1-1 | TRBV2 | - | TRBD1
CASSPYIGENTEAFF | TGTGCCAGCTCTCCCTACATAGGGGAGAACACTGAAGCTTTCTTT | TRBJ1-1 | TRBV18 | - | -
CASSEGGNEQFF | TGTGCCAGCAGTGAAGGCGGCAATGAGCAGTTCTTC | TRBJ2-1 | TRBV2 | - | -
CASSSSGGKGNQPQHF | TGTGCCAGCTCATCTTCGGGGGGGAAAGGCAATCAGCCCCAGCATTTT | TRBJ1-5 | TRBV6-6 | - | -
CASSSQLNYGYTF | TGTGCCAGCAGCTCACAGCTTAACTATGGCTACACCTTC | TRBJ1-2 | TRBV5-5 | once | -
CASSLPRGRTSGVSSTDTQYF | TGTGCCAGCAGCCTCCCTCGTGGCAGGACTAGCGGGGTTAGTAGCACAGATACGCAGTATTTT | TRBJ2-3 | TRBV7-6 | - | TRBD2
CASSLVVGWAGGETQYF | TGTGCCAGCAGCTTAGTTGTAGGCTGGGCTGGGGGAGAGACCCAGTACTTC | TRBJ2-5 | TRBV7-9 | - | -
CASSPDSGGAIGQYF | TGTGCCAGCAGCCCGGATAGCGGGGGGGCTATTGGGCAGTATTTT | TRBJ2-3 | TRBV5-6 | - | TRBD2
CASSLGGRAEQYF | TGTGCCAGCAGCTTAGGAGGGCGAGCCGAGCAGTACTTC | TRBJ2-7 | TRBV7-2 | - | -
CARSPRGGQETQYF | TGTGCCAGAAGCCCTCGTGGTGGACAAGAGACCCAGTACTTC | TRBJ2-5 | TRBV7-5 | - | -
CASSLAAGGKGEQYF | TGTGCCAGCAGCTTAGCGGCGGGAGGTAAAGGCGAGCAGTACTTC | TRBJ2-7 | TRBV7-9 | - | TRBD2
CASSYGTGNTGELFF | TGTGCCAGCTCGTACGGGACAGGGAACACCGGGGAGCTGTTTTTT | TRBJ2-2 | TRBV18 | - | TRBD1
CASSARRVQETQYF | TGCGCCAGCAGCGCCCGACGCGTTCAAGAGACCCAGTACTTC | TRBJ2-5 | TRBV4-1 | - | -
CASSQTGTGGNEQYF | TGTGCCAGCAGCCAAACCGGGACAGGGGGCAACGAGCAGTACTTC | TRBJ2-7 | TRBV6-5 | - | TRBD1
CSVLIGTAGNTIYF | TGCAGCGTCCTGATTGGGACAGCGGGAAACACCATATATTTT | TRBJ1-3 | TRBV29-1 | - | TRBD1
CSVAQGSAEAFF | TGCAGCGTGGCACAGGGTTCGGCTGAAGCTTTCTTT | TRBJ1-1 | TRBV29-1 | - | -
CASSPGGGRARGTGELFF | TGTGCCAGCAGCCCAGGGGGCGGGAGGGCCCGTGGGACCGGGGAGCTGTTTTTT | TRBJ2-2 | TRBV7-9 | - | -
CASRPSNGPPFF | TGTGCCAGCAGGCCTTCAAATGGACCACCCTTCTTT | TRBJ1-1 | TRBV9 | - | -
CASSVRDLYNEQFF | TGTGCCAGCAGCGTAAGGGACTTGTACAATGAGCAGTTCTTC | TRBJ2-1 | TRBV9 | - | -
CSVYRGPDTEAFF | TGCAGCGTCTACAGGGGGCCGGACACTGAAGCTTTCTTT | TRBJ1-1 | TRBV29-1 | - | TRBD1
CASSFPYQGSDYGYTF | TGCGCCAGCAGCTTCCCGTACCAGGGCTCGGACTATGGCTACACCTTC | TRBJ1-2 | TRBV5-1 | - | -
CASSFTPGSGAQYF | TGCGCCAGCAGCTTCACCCCCGGGTCCGGGGCGCAGTATTTT | TRBJ2-3 | TRBV5-1 | - | -
CASVGPYTEAFF | TGTGCCAGCGTGGGACCCTACACTGAAGCTTTCTTT | TRBJ1-1 | TRBV28 | - | -
CASIGVSGADTEAFF | TGTGCCAGTATTGGTGTGTCGGGGGCTGACACTGAAGCTTTCTTT | TRBJ1-1 | TRBV19 | - | -
CSAREGNTIYF | TGCAGTGCTAGAGAAGGAAACACCATATATTTT | TRBJ1-3 | TRBV20-1 | - | -